Presented here are 30 T cell receptor beta chains from one specimen sequenced in a study of T cell changes during pregnancy in multiple sclerosis. Some clones are missing from TCRdb's copy, which holds only in-frame ones; the method was immunoSEQ multiplex PCR. The sample carries about 87,000 clones, approximately 92% recorded once. Source: peripheral blood, taken in the third trimester of pregnancy. Receptor source: a female donor in good health, enrolled as a control in a pregnancy study.

The chain joins TRBV2 to TRBJ2-5, with D possibly TRBD2 on 5 matching bases. CDR3 length equals 15 residues. Between the trimmed V and J ends, which lost 2 bases and 1 base, there was a span of 11 bases. CDR1 SNHLY and CDR2 FYNNEI come from the germline V gene. The DNA of the CDR3 is TGTGCCAGCAGTGAATTGGGGAGCCGCCAAGAGACCCAGTACTTC. As protein: CASSELGSRQETQYF. The variable domain in full, with the rest retrieved from reference TRBV2 and TRBJ2-5, is EPEVTQTPSHQVTQMGQEVILRCVPISNHLYFYWYRQILGQKVEFLVSFYNNEISEKSEIFDDQFSVERPDGSNFTLKIRSTKLEDSAMYFCASSELGSRQETQYFGPGTRLLVL.

V gene TRBV7-6 combines with J gene TRBJ2-3; 8 nucleotides line up with TRBD2. The CDR3 is 14 amino acids. V trimming: 4 bases; J trimming: 4 bases; junction bases outside the gene matches: 4. Germline V gene lookup returns CDR1 SGHVS and CDR2 FNYEAQ. CDR3 nucleotide sequence: TGTGCCAGCAGCTCGGGGACTAGTGCAGATACGCAGTATTTT. The encoded protein is CASSSGTSADTQYF.

The chain is built from TRBV6-1 and TRBJ2-1, with a tentative D call TRBD2 (6 bases). CDR1 is MNHNS and CDR2 is SASEGT in the germline V gene. The CDR3 spans 12 residues. Deletions cut 7 bases from V and 10 bases from J, with 14 bases between. The CDR3 is CASKIRSGEQFF. The DNA of the CDR3 is TGTGCCAGCAAAATTAGGAGCGGGGAGCAGTTCTTC.

This chain uses TRBV6-1 with TRBJ1-5; 7 positions agree with TRBD1. The CDR3 is 14 amino acids. Germline loops: CDR1 MNHNS, CDR2 SASEGT. With V trimmed by 8 bases and J by 5 bases, 9 bases remained unmatched. DNA for the CDR3: TGTGCCAGCCAGCCCGACAGGGTGGATCAGCCCCAGCATTTT. Amino acid sequence: CASQPDRVDQPQHF.

The chain uses TRBV25-1 and TRBJ2-3; no clear D. The CDR3 has 15 residues. V lost 8 bases and J 4 bases, leaving 19 bases between the germline ends. The germline V gene has CDR1 MGHDK and CDR2 SYGVNS. The CDR3 bases are TGTGCCAGCGACTTTACGTTCGGAACTCCAGATACGCAGTATTTT. This translates into CASDFTFGTPDTQYF.

The chain joins TRBV5-6 to TRBJ2-7; 7 bases match TRBD1. Germline values: CDR1 SGHDT, CDR2 YYEEEE. V shed 2 bases and J 3 bases; nucleotides not matched to a gene: 8. This CDR3 has 15 residues. As DNA, the CDR3 is TGTGCCAGCAGCTTCGCCCAGACAGGGTACTACGAGCAGTACTTC. It is translated as CASSFAQTGYYEQYF.

The chain has TRBV7-2 and TRBJ1-5; D remains ambiguous. Deletions cut 5 bases from V and 0 bases from J, with 17 bases between. CDR1 SGHTA and CDR2 FQGNSA come from the germline V gene. This CDR3 has 17 residues. This CDR3 reads CASSLRFDVYSNQPQHF. The CDR3 DNA follows: TGTGCCAGCAGCCTCCGGTTCGATGTGTATAGCAATCAGCCCCAGCATTTT.

This chain connects TRBV6-1 to TRBJ2-3; 11 nucleotides align to TRBD1. Germline lookup yields CDR1 MNHNS and CDR2 SASEGT. The length of the CDR3 is 17 residues. J lost 2 bases, V lost 4 bases, and 8 bases had no gene match. This chain's CDR3 is CASSGGTGGGLTDTQYF. The CDR3 DNA follows: TGTGCCAGCAGTGGGGGGACAGGGGGGGGCCTCACAGATACGCAGTATTTT.

The chain couples TRBV29-1 to TRBJ2-7, with 9 bases that match TRBD1. Germline CDR1 and CDR2: SQVTM and ANQGSEA. The CDR3 totals 12 residues. V gave up 7 bases and J gave up 4 bases; unmatched junction bases: 5. CDR3: CSARDRVYEQYF. The DNA for the CDR3 is TGCAGCGCCCGGGACAGGGTTTACGAGCAGTACTTC.

The chain recombines TRBV27 with TRBJ1-1; 7 bases match TRBD1. The CDR3 contains 13 residues. The germline V gene encodes CDR1 MNHEY and CDR2 SMNVEV (reference sequence). The J segment lost 5 bases and the V segment lost 6 bases, leaving 6 bases of the junction unmatched. The CDR3 spells CASSHLDRTEAFF. CDR3 nucleotides: TGTGCCAGCAGCCATCTGGACAGGACTGAAGCTTTCTTT.

J is TRBJ2-3 and V is TRBV5-1, with D possibly matching TRBD1 (5 bases). Germline CDR1 reads SGHRS; CDR2 reads YFSETQ. CDR3 length: 15 amino acids. V was cut by 4 bases and J by 1 base, with 13 bases left in between. The CDR3 here is CASSPEDMGTDTQYF. CDR3 nucleotide sequence: TGCGCCAGCAGCCCCGAGGACATGGGCACAGATACGCAGTATTTT. The full variable domain, completed using reference TRBV5-1 and TRBJ2-3, is KAGVTQTPRYLIKTRGQQVTLSCSPISGHRSVSWYQQTPGQGLQFLFEYFSETQRNKGNFPGRFSGRQFSNSRSEMNVSTLELGDSALYLCASSPEDMGTDTQYFGPGTRLTVL.

The J gene is TRBJ2-2, the V gene TRBV2; D possibly corresponds to TRBD2 (5 bases). This CDR3 comprises 15 residues. V was cut by 4 bases and J by 4 bases, with 13 bases left in between. CDR1 is SNHLY and CDR2 is FYNNEI in the germline V gene. In DNA form, the CDR3 reads TGTGCCAGCAGTGTTCTGGGGAGTGGCACCGGGGAGCTGTTTTTT. It encodes CASSVLGSGTGELFF.

This clone showed up just once. This chain links TRBV10-3 with TRBJ1-5; weak D call: TRBD1 (5 bases). Trimming removed 0 bases at V and 5 bases at J, with 11 bases between. This CDR3 comprises 15 residues. Germline CDR1 ENHRY, CDR2 SYGVKD. CDR3 in DNA: TGTGCCATCAGTGAGTCGACAGCGATTCATCAGCCCCAGCATTTT. This gives the protein CAISESTAIHQPQHF.

The V gene is TRBV29-1, the J gene TRBJ2-1; 10 nucleotides match TRBD2. The CDR3 loop spans 14 amino acids. Germline lookup yields CDR1 SQVTM and CDR2 ANQGSEA. The ends lost 6 bases at V and 2 bases at J; junction bases unmatched: 4. This chain's CDR3 is CSVGLAGAYNEQFF. As DNA, the CDR3 is TGCAGCGTGGGCCTAGCGGGAGCCTACAATGAGCAGTTCTTC.

Only a few counts were recorded for this clone. V usage is TRBV10-3 and J usage is TRBJ2-5, with D tentatively TRBD1 (5 bases). CDR1 is ENHRY, CDR2 SYGVKD, per germline. This CDR3 has 14 residues. V lost 0 bases and J lost 4, with 9 bases in between. CDR3 amino acids: CAISESVGAETQYF. CDR3 bases: TGTGCCATCAGTGAGTCAGTTGGGGCAGAGACCCAGTACTTC.

The genes are TRBV11-3 and TRBJ2-2; 8 bases are a match to TRBD1. Looked up from germline, CDR1 is SGHNT and CDR2 is YENEEA. V was pared by 4 bases and J by 6 bases, with 7 bases of the junction left unmatched. The CDR3 has 15 residues. The CDR3: CASSSGQGAAGELFF. The CDR3 DNA is TGTGCCAGCAGCTCCGGACAGGGTGCTGCCGGGGAGCTGTTTTTT.

The rearrangement joins TRBV19 to TRBJ2-2; 7 nucleotides align to TRBD2. In germline, CDR1 is LNHDA, CDR2 SQIVND (reference sequence). The ends lost 2 bases at V and 0 bases at J; junction bases unmatched: 3. CDR3 length: 16 amino acids. This CDR3 is CASSIRAGSNTGELFF. The CDR3 DNA is TGTGCCAGTAGTATACGAGCGGGGTCGAACACCGGGGAGCTGTTTTTT.

The CDR3 DNA sequence: TGTGCCAGCAGCCAACCGGGGGGGTCCGGGAAGCAGTACTTC. It is translated as CASSQPGGSGKQYF. The chain is built from TRBV7-9 and TRBJ2-7; TRBD2 aligns across 8 bases. The germline gives CDR1 SEHNR, CDR2 FQNEAQ (reference sequence). The CDR3 loop spans 14 amino acids. J lost 8 bases, V lost 5 bases, and 11 bases had no gene match.

The V call is TRBV27, the J call TRBJ2-2; maybe TRBD2 (7 bases). This CDR3 is 17 amino acids long. V was cut by 4 bases and J by 4 bases, with 19 bases left in between. Germline assignment: CDR1 MNHEY and CDR2 SMNVEV (reference sequence). In DNA form, the CDR3 reads TGTGCCAGCAGTTCGCTAGGGAGGGGGTCCGCCACCGGGGAGCTGTTTTTT. Its protein is CASSSLGRGSATGELFF.

The gene calls are TRBV30 and TRBJ1-1, with a weak D call TRBD1 (6 bases). V lost 2 bases and J 0 bases, leaving 10 bases between the germline ends. Germline V gives CDR1 GTSNPN, CDR2 SVGIG (reference sequence). CDR3 length: 14 amino acids. CDR3 residues: CAWSLSGVNTEAFF. The CDR3, as DNA: TGTGCCTGGAGTTTGTCAGGGGTGAACACTGAAGCTTTCTTT.

The gene calls are TRBV6-5 and TRBJ2-7; 8 bases match TRBD2. In germline, CDR1 is MNHEY, CDR2 SVGAGI. The V gene end was trimmed by 0 bases and the J gene end by 5 bases; junction bases not matched to a gene: 9. The CDR3 is 16 residues long. The CDR3, as DNA: TGTGCCAGCAGTTACTCGGCAGCGGGAGTGTACGACGAGCAGTACTTC. It codes for CASSYSAAGVYDEQYF.

The genes are TRBV15 and TRBJ1-3, with D unresolved. Germline-derived CDR1 and CDR2 are LNHNV and YYDKDF (reference sequence). This CDR3 contains 14 residues. With 6 bases removed from V and 0 bases from J, the gap between germline ends came to 9 bases. In DNA form, the CDR3 reads TGTGCCACCAGGGACGGGAGCTCTGGAAACACCATATATTTT. The encoded protein is CATRDGSSGNTIYF. The full variable domain, rest sourced from reference TRBV15 and TRBJ1-3, is DAMVIQNPRYQVTQFGKPVTLSCSQTLNHNVMYWYQQKSSQAPKLLFHYYDKDFNNEADTPDNFQSRRPNTSFCFLDIRSPGLGDTAMYLCATRDGSSGNTIYFGEGSWLTVV.

The chain couples TRBV5-4 to TRBJ1-1; perhaps TRBD1 as D (6 bases). Trimming shortened V by 4 bases and J by 1 base, and 14 bases separated the two germline ends. Germline loops: CDR1 SGHNT, CDR2 YYREEE (reference sequence). This CDR3 comprises 15 residues. The CDR3 reads CASSPLGAANTEAFF. The CDR3 coding sequence is TGTGCCAGCAGCCCTCTGGGGGCAGCGAACACTGAAGCTTTCTTT.

V gene TRBV20-1 combines with J gene TRBJ2-7, with D hard to call. Germline CDR1 is DFQATT and CDR2 is SNEGSKA (reference sequence). The CDR3 is made up of 11 amino acids. With 4 bases removed from V and 5 bases from J, the gap between germline ends came to 9 bases. CDR3 amino acids: CSATWAHEQYF. In nucleotides, the CDR3 is TGCAGTGCTACCTGGGCTCACGAGCAGTACTTC.

The chain combines TRBV4-1 with TRBJ1-2; the D is unclear. In germline, CDR1 is MGHRA, CDR2 YSYEKL. V was clipped by 1 base and J by 5 bases, with 11 bases between them. The CDR3 is 14 amino acids. The DNA for the CDR3 is TGCGCCAGCAGCCAAGTTAGAAAGAGGTATGGCTACACCTTC. Amino acid sequence: CASSQVRKRYGYTF.

The CDR3 spells CASSPAGGPSYEQYF. The CDR3 nucleotides read TGTGCCAGCAGCCCCGCAGGGGGCCCTTCCTACGAGCAGTACTTC. The J gene is TRBJ2-7, the V gene TRBV7-9; TRBD1 matches 8 bases. Unmatched junction bases numbered 7, after V lost 5 bases and J lost 1 base. The CDR3 spans 15 residues. Germline assignment: CDR1 SEHNR and CDR2 FQNEAQ (reference sequence). Looking up the rest from reference TRBV7-9 and TRBJ2-7 gives the full variable domain: DTGVSQNPRHKITKRGQNVTFRCDPISEHNRLYWYRQTLGQGPEFLTYFQNEAQLEKSRLLSDRFSAERPKGSFSTLEIQRTEQGDSAMYLCASSPAGGPSYEQYFGPGTRLTVT.

The CDR3 here is CASSQASGTYNEQFF. The CDR3 DNA reads as TGCGCCAGCAGCCAAGCTAGCGGGACTTACAATGAGCAGTTCTTC. The gene calls are TRBV4-1 and TRBJ2-1; TRBD2 matches at 9 bases. V dropped 1 base and J dropped 4; count of bases not matched to a gene: 2. Germline values: CDR1 MGHRA, CDR2 YSYEKL. The CDR3 totals 15 residues.

This chain uses TRBV28 with TRBJ2-2; a weak D match, TRBD1 (6 bases). From germline, CDR1 is MDHEN and CDR2 SYDVKM. Trimming shortened V by 4 bases and J by 5 bases, and 17 bases separated the two germline ends. The CDR3 is 16 amino acids. DNA for the CDR3: TGTGCCAGCAGTTCATCTACAGGGATTGTAACCGGGGAGCTGTTTTTT. It translates to CASSSSTGIVTGELFF.

The V and J genes are TRBV19 and TRBJ1-5; D not certain. The length of the CDR3 is 15 residues. V was cut by 3 bases and J by 3 bases, with 12 bases left in between. The germline V gene has CDR1 LNHDA and CDR2 SQIVND (reference sequence). CDR3 residues: CASSIQQDPNQPQHF. The CDR3 coding sequence is TGTGCCAGTAGTATTCAACAAGATCCCAATCAGCCCCAGCATTTT.

This chain links TRBV4-1 with TRBJ1-4; D unresolved. Trimming pared 0 bases from V and 3 bases from J, leaving 11 bases between. Per germline, CDR1 MGHRA and CDR2 YSYEKL. The length of the CDR3 is 16 residues. CDR3 sequence (DNA): TGCGCCAGCAGCCAAGATCCGGCAGGTCCTAATGAAAAACTGTTTTTT. This translates into CASSQDPAGPNEKLFF.